This T cell receptor (beta chain) was captured in a study of shared clonotypes between healthy human individuals. Overall study context: CD4 naive cells filled three plates per donor, CD4 memory three, CD8 naive two and CD8 memory one.

Clones were read by immunoSEQ multiplex PCR, and TCRdb kept only the in-frame ones, dropping some. The sample lists 2,500,000 or so clones; approximately 92% were seen once. Deletions cut 0 bases from V and 5 bases from J, with 7 bases between. From germline, CDR1 is LNHNV and CDR2 YYDKDF (reference sequence). The CDR3 covers 13 residues. This clone was detected a few times. Sequencing was performed on naive CD4+ T cells sorted from blood. Documented subset: CD45RA+ positively selected. V and J are TRBV15 and TRBJ1-1; D perhaps matches TRBD1 (5 bases). The clonotype comes from a man younger than 35 in good health. CDR3 bases: TGTGCCACCAGCAGAGATTGGGGGACTGAAGCTTTCTTT. Residues: CATSRDWGTEAFF.